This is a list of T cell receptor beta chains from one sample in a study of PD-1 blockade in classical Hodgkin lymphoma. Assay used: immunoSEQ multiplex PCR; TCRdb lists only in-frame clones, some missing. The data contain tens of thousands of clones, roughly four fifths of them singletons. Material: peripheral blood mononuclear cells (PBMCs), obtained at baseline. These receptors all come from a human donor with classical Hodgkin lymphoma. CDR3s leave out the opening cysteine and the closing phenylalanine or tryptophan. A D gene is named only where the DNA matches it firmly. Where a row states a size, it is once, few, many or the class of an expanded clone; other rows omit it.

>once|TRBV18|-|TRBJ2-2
ASSPPTANTGELF
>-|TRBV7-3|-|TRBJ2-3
ASTPGHSFGDTQY
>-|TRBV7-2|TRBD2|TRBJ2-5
ASSSNSGGAETQY
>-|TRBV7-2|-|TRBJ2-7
ASSLTLTSYEQY
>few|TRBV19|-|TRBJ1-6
ASSMGSPLH
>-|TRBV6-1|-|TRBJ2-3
ASQPRDGSTDTQY
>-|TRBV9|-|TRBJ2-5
ASSVGQKETQY
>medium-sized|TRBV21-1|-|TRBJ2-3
ASSLRGSTDTQY
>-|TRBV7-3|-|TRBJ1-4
ASSLTGRSNEKLF
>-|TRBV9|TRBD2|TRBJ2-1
ASSSSGGLGYNEQF
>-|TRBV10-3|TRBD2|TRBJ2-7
AISESRAGVDYEQY
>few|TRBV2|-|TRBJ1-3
ASIRGALQSGNTIY
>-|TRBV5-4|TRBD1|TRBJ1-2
ASSDQTQGLGGYT
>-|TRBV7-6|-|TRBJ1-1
ASSSQGNTEAF
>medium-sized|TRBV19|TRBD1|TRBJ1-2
ASSGGTDNYGYT
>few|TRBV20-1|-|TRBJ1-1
SAPGNTEAF
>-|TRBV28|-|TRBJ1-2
ASSVDYGYT
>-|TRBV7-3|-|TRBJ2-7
ASSSDGGSYEQY
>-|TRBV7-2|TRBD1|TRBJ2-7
ASSPYTTGTYEQY
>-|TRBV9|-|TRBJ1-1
ASSPARDTEAF
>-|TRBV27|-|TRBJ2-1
ASSRNYNEQF
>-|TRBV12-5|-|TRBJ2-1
ASGSGYTYNEQF
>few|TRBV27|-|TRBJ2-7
ASSLQGWGYEQY
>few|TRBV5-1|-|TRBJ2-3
ASSLARNTDTQY
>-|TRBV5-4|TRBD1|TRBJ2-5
ASSLGGQVKTQY
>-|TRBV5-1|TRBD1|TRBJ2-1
ASSLASGTGANEQF
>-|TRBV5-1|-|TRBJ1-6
ASSLGGAGYNSPLH
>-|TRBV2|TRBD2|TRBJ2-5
ASSEDRGGWETQY
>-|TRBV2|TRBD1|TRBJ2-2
ASKPGQVNTGELF
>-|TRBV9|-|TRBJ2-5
ASSVAPGPETQY
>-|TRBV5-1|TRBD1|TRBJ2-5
ASSQSTGGEGETQY
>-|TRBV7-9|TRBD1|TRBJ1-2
ASSLWPGGDGYT
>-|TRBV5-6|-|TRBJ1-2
ASIPWDYNYGYT
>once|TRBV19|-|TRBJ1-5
ASTDMDRQPQH
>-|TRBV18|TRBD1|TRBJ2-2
ASSPPGQGAGELF
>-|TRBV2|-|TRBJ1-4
ASRAGWGEKLF
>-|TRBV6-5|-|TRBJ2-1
ASGRDDYNEQF
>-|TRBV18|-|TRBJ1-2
ASSPSTGPKANYGYT
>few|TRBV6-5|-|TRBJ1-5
ASSYLGAGQPQH